The clone carrying this T cell receptor beta chain was observed at least ten times. This specimen comes from a study of T-cell reconstitution after alpha-beta-depleted transplantation in children. Preparation of the TCRbeta library was carried out with unique molecular identifiers. TCRdb re-analysed the PCR reads in MiXCR, keeping a single row per CDR3 protein. The sample has about 240,000 distinct CDR3 sequences; about 12% are singletons. The junction had 5 bases not matched to a gene; V was cut back by 5 bases and J by 0 bases. From germline, CDR1 is DFQATT and CDR2 SNEGSKA (reference sequence). The CDR3 runs 14 residues.

The TCR comes from a human donor who donated a stem cell graft to a child with acute lymphoblastic leukemia. The V and J genes are TRBV20-1 and TRBJ2-3, with TRBD1 matching 7 bases. The source was PBMCs from the stem cell graft donor, collected from the stem cell graft. The DNA of the CDR3 is TGCAGTGCTTTTGGACAGGCTAGCACAGATACGCAGTATTTT. It codes for CSAFGQASTDTQYF.